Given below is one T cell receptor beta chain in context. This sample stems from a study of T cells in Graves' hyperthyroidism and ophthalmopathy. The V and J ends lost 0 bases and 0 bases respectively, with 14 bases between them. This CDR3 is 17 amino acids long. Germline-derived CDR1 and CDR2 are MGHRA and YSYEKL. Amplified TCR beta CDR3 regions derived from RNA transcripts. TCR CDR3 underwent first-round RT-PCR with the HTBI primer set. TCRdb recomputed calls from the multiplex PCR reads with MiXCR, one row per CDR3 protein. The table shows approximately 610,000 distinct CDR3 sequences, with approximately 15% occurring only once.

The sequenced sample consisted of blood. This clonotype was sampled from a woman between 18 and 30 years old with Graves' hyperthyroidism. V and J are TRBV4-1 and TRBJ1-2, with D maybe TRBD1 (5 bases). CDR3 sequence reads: CASSQDRFAGPNYGYTF. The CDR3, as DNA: TGCGCCAGCAGCCAAGATAGATTCGCGGGACCTAACTATGGCTACACCTTC.